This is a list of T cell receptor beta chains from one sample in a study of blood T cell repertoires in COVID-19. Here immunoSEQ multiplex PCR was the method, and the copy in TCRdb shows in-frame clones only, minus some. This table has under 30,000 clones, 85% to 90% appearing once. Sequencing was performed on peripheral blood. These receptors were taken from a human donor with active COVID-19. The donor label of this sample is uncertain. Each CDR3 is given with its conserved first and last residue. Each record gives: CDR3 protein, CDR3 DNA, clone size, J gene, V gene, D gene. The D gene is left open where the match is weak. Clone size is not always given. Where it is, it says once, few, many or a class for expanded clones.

cdr3_aa: CASSAGTGEGFNEQYF
cdr3_nt: TGTGCCAGCAGCGCCGGGACAGGGGAAGGGTTTAACGAGCAGTACTTC
clone_size: -
j_call: TRBJ2-7
v_call: TRBV9
d_call: TRBD1

cdr3_aa: CASSREGGLEQYF
cdr3_nt: TGTGCCAGTAGTCGAGAAGGGGGCTTAGAGCAGTACTTC
clone_size: -
j_call: TRBJ2-7
v_call: TRBV19
d_call: TRBD1

cdr3_aa: CASSPGQGNNSPLHF
cdr3_nt: TGTGCCAGCTCACCCGGACAGGGAAATAATTCACCCCTCCACTTT
clone_size: -
j_call: TRBJ1-6
v_call: TRBV18
d_call: TRBD1

cdr3_aa: CASSPGTGGYEQYF
cdr3_nt: TGTGCCAGTAGTCCCGGGACAGGGGGCTACGAGCAGTACTTC
clone_size: -
j_call: TRBJ2-7
v_call: TRBV19
d_call: TRBD1

cdr3_aa: CASNPLRGQGNQPQHF
cdr3_nt: TGTGCCAGCAACCCTCTGCGCGGGCAGGGGAATCAGCCCCAGCATTTT
clone_size: -
j_call: TRBJ1-5
v_call: TRBV28
d_call: -

cdr3_aa: CASSPVWGGRDTDTQYF
cdr3_nt: TGTGCCAGCAGCCCAGTGTGGGGGGGGAGGGACACAGATACGCAGTATTTT
clone_size: -
j_call: TRBJ2-3
v_call: TRBV7-2
d_call: TRBD2

cdr3_aa: CASSWTFTNTGELFF
cdr3_nt: TGTGCCAGCAGCTGGACATTTACGAACACCGGGGAGCTGTTTTTT
clone_size: -
j_call: TRBJ2-2
v_call: TRBV7-2
d_call: -

cdr3_aa: CASSYSIGGADTQYF
cdr3_nt: TGTGCCAGCAGTTACTCGATCGGGGGAGCAGATACGCAGTATTTT
clone_size: -
j_call: TRBJ2-3
v_call: TRBV6-5
d_call: -

cdr3_aa: CASSLDKGWNNEQFF
cdr3_nt: TGTGCCAGCAGCCTCGACAAGGGGTGGAACAATGAGCAGTTCTTC
clone_size: -
j_call: TRBJ2-1
v_call: TRBV5-6
d_call: -

cdr3_aa: CASSPKTGGSYGYTF
cdr3_nt: TGTGCCAGCAGTCCGAAGACAGGGGGGTCCTATGGCTACACCTTC
clone_size: -
j_call: TRBJ1-2
v_call: TRBV6-2/TRBV6-3
d_call: TRBD1

cdr3_aa: CASSYGEGTNEKLFF
cdr3_nt: TGTGCCAGCAGTTACGGCGAGGGAACTAATGAAAAACTGTTTTTT
clone_size: -
j_call: TRBJ1-4
v_call: TRBV6-5
d_call: -

cdr3_aa: CASSQLTGAGELFF
cdr3_nt: TGTGCCAGCAGCCAGCTGACAGGCGCCGGGGAGCTGTTTTTT
clone_size: -
j_call: TRBJ2-2
v_call: TRBV5-4
d_call: -

cdr3_aa: CASSSRDRPGELFF
cdr3_nt: TGTGCCAGCAGCTCCCGGGACAGGCCCGGGGAGCTGTTTTTT
clone_size: -
j_call: TRBJ2-2
v_call: TRBV7-9
d_call: TRBD1

cdr3_aa: CASQAGGPADTQYF
cdr3_nt: TGTGCCAGCCAGGCGGGAGGGCCGGCAGATACGCAGTATTTT
clone_size: -
j_call: TRBJ2-3
v_call: TRBV3-1/TRBV3-2
d_call: TRBD2

cdr3_aa: CVTGPAGAYEQYF
cdr3_nt: TGTGTCACGGGTCCAGCGGGAGCCTACGAGCAGTACTTC
clone_size: -
j_call: TRBJ2-7
v_call: TRBV7-9
d_call: TRBD2

cdr3_aa: CASSPRWGFNQPQHF
cdr3_nt: TGTGCCAGCAGCCCCCGTTGGGGCTTCAATCAGCCCCAGCATTTT
clone_size: -
j_call: TRBJ1-5
v_call: TRBV28
d_call: -

cdr3_aa: CASSDGGGITDTQYF
cdr3_nt: TGTGCCAGCAGTGACGGCGGGGGGATTACAGATACGCAGTATTTT
clone_size: once
j_call: TRBJ2-3
v_call: TRBV6-1
d_call: TRBD2

cdr3_aa: CASSFGGSREQYF
cdr3_nt: TGTGCCAGCAGCTTCGGGGGGTCTCGTGAGCAGTACTTC
clone_size: -
j_call: TRBJ2-7
v_call: TRBV7-9
d_call: TRBD2

cdr3_aa: CASSFTGLGTDTQYF
cdr3_nt: TGTGCCAGCAGCTTTACAGGGTTAGGCACAGATACGCAGTATTTT
clone_size: -
j_call: TRBJ2-3
v_call: TRBV5-4
d_call: -

cdr3_aa: CATSRDATGSNQPQHF
cdr3_nt: TGTGCCACCAGCAGAGATGCGACAGGGAGCAATCAGCCCCAGCATTTT
clone_size: -
j_call: TRBJ1-5
v_call: TRBV15
d_call: TRBD1

cdr3_aa: CASSQGGLAASTDTQYF
cdr3_nt: TGCGCCAGCAGCCAAGGGGGACTAGCGGCTAGCACAGATACGCAGTATTTT
clone_size: -
j_call: TRBJ2-3
v_call: TRBV4-3
d_call: TRBD2

cdr3_aa: CASSYDEEYNEQFF
cdr3_nt: TGTGCCAGCAGTTACGATGAGGAATACAATGAGCAGTTCTTC
clone_size: -
j_call: TRBJ2-1
v_call: TRBV6-5
d_call: -

cdr3_aa: CATRTRREWDTQYF
cdr3_nt: TGTGCCACCCGGACTAGGAGGGAGTGGGATACGCAGTATTTT
clone_size: -
j_call: TRBJ2-3
v_call: TRBV15
d_call: TRBD2

cdr3_aa: CSVLWTSAQSSYNEQFF
cdr3_nt: TGCAGCGTTCTATGGACTAGCGCGCAAAGCTCCTACAATGAGCAGTTCTTC
clone_size: -
j_call: TRBJ2-1
v_call: TRBV29-1
d_call: TRBD2

cdr3_aa: CASSASGGYEQYF
cdr3_nt: TGTGCCAGCAGCGCGAGTGGAGGGTACGAGCAGTACTTC
clone_size: few
j_call: TRBJ2-7
v_call: TRBV7-3
d_call: -

cdr3_aa: CASSLGGGYNEQFF
cdr3_nt: TGTGCCAGCAGCTTAGGCGGGGGATACAATGAGCAGTTCTTC
clone_size: once
j_call: TRBJ2-1
v_call: TRBV7-2
d_call: TRBD2

cdr3_aa: CASSEVGGSYEQYF
cdr3_nt: TGTGCCAGCAGTGAAGTTGGCGGATCTTACGAGCAGTACTTC
clone_size: once
j_call: TRBJ2-7
v_call: TRBV6-1
d_call: -

cdr3_aa: CASSFQGLQETQYF
cdr3_nt: TGTGCCAGTAGTTTCCAGGGACTTCAAGAGACCCAGTACTTC
clone_size: -
j_call: TRBJ2-5
v_call: TRBV19
d_call: -

cdr3_aa: CASSEAPWRLGNEKLFF
cdr3_nt: TGTGCCAGCAGTGAAGCCCCGTGGAGGCTGGGTAATGAAAAACTGTTTTTT
clone_size: few
j_call: TRBJ1-4
v_call: TRBV6-1
d_call: -

cdr3_aa: CASSWDRNQPQHF
cdr3_nt: TGTGCCAGCAGCTGGGACAGGAATCAGCCCCAGCATTTT
clone_size: -
j_call: TRBJ1-5
v_call: TRBV5-5
d_call: TRBD1

cdr3_aa: CASSPAGLRQPQHF
cdr3_nt: TGTGCCAGCAGCCCAGCGGGGTTGCGGCAGCCCCAGCATTTT
clone_size: -
j_call: TRBJ1-5
v_call: TRBV7-2
d_call: -

cdr3_aa: CASSQEDTSGRSYEQYF
cdr3_nt: TGTGCCAGCAGCCAAGAGGATACTAGCGGGAGATCCTACGAGCAGTACTTC
clone_size: few
j_call: TRBJ2-7
v_call: TRBV4-2
d_call: TRBD2

cdr3_aa: CASSVGVAGGLDTQYF
cdr3_nt: TGTGCCAGCAGCGTAGGGGTAGCGGGGGGGCTAGATACGCAGTATTTT
clone_size: -
j_call: TRBJ2-3
v_call: TRBV9
d_call: TRBD2

cdr3_aa: CASSGSGTGPSNTEAFF
cdr3_nt: TGTGCCAGCAGCGGCTCCGGGACAGGGCCCTCGAACACTGAAGCTTTCTTT
clone_size: -
j_call: TRBJ1-1
v_call: TRBV7-9
d_call: TRBD1

cdr3_aa: CASSRNTGAYEQYF
cdr3_nt: TGTGCCAGCAGCCGGAATACAGGGGCCTACGAGCAGTACTTC
clone_size: -
j_call: TRBJ2-7
v_call: TRBV3-1/TRBV3-2
d_call: TRBD1

cdr3_aa: CASSLAGRFQYF
cdr3_nt: TGTGCCAGCAGCTTAGCCGGGAGGTTTCAGTACTTC
clone_size: -
j_call: TRBJ2-4
v_call: TRBV13
d_call: TRBD2

cdr3_aa: CASSDRDLVHYGYTF
cdr3_nt: TGTGCCAGCAGCGACAGGGATCTCGTCCACTATGGCTACACCTTC
clone_size: few
j_call: TRBJ1-2
v_call: TRBV6-5
d_call: TRBD1

cdr3_aa: CASSQGGQGALTGELFF
cdr3_nt: TGTGCCAGCAGCCAGGGGGGACAGGGGGCCCTCACCGGGGAGCTGTTTTTT
clone_size: -
j_call: TRBJ2-2
v_call: TRBV4-2
d_call: TRBD1

cdr3_aa: CASTPTVTEAFF
cdr3_nt: TGTGCCAGCACCCCGACAGTGACTGAAGCTTTCTTT
clone_size: -
j_call: TRBJ1-1
v_call: TRBV2
d_call: -

cdr3_aa: CASSVIPGSGNTIYF
cdr3_nt: TGTGCCAGCAGCGTGATCCCGGGATCTGGAAACACCATATATTTT
clone_size: -
j_call: TRBJ1-3
v_call: TRBV7-2
d_call: -